This TCR beta chain was sequenced during a study of blood T cells in healthy people across ages. The CDR3 contains 13 residues. Germline V gene sequence: CDR1 SGDLS, CDR2 YYNGEE. With a J-beta primer mix and a sample-barcoded 5' primer, a second PCR ran about 7 to 11 cycles. TCRdb analysed the 5' RACE reads with MiXCR anew, one entry per CDR3 protein. The profile shows roughly 800,000 distinct CDR3 sequences, 20% to 25% of them singletons. These data also featured in a second study, about T cells of mothers and their children.

Sequenced input: blood. V is TRBV9 and J is TRBJ2-5; D ambiguous. The J call may be mistaken, given a closer DNA end match to TRBJ2-1. The clonotype originates from a boy younger than 18 in good health. In DNA form, the CDR3 reads TGTGCCAGCAGCGGCGGATGGGACAATGAGCAGTTCTTC. Translated, it gives CASSGGWDNEQFF.